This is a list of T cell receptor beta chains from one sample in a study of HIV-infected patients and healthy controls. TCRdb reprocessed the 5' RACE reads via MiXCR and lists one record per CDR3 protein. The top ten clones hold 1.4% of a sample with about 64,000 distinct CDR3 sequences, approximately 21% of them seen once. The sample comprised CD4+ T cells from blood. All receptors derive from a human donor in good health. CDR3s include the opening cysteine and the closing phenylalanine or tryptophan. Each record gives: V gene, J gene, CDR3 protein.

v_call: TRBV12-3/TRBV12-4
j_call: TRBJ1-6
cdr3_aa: CASSLDLRESPLHF

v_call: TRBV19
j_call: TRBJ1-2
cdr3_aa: CASSIGYGYTF

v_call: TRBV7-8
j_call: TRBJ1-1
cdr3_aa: CASSLRTENTEAFF

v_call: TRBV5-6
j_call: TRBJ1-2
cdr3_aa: CASSLSDGYGYTF

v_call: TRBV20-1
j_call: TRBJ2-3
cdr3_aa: CSASADRVSDTQYF

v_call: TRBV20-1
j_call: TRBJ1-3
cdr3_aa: CSALAPNSGNTIYF

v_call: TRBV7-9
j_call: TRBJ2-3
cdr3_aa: CASSSSGPTDTQYF

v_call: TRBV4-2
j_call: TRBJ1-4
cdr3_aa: CASSPADRSTNEKLFF

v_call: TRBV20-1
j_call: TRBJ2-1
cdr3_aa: CSGTGGRLAGGNEQFF

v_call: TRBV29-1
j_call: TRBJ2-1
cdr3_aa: CSVEDPGYSSNEQFF

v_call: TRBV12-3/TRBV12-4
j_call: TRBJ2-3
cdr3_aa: CASRITDSQYF

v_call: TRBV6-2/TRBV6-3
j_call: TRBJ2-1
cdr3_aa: CASSYHGLAGGDEQFF

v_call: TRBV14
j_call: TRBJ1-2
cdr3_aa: CASSHGQGAYTF

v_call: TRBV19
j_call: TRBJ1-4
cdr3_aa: CASNLGEKLFF

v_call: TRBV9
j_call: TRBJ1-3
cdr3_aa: CASSVGGVLSGNTIYF

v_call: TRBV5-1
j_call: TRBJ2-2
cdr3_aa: CASSLARGPTNTGELFF

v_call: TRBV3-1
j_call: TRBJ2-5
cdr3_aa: CASSLRTGRLETQYF

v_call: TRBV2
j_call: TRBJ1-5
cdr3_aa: CASSETGMDQPQHF

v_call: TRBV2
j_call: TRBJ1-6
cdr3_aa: CASSEGNSPLHF

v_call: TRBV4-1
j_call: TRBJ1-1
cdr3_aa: CASSQDDRQFTEAFF

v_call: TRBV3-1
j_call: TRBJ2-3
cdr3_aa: CASGPGGPGDTQYF

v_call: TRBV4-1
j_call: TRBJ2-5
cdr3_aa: CASSQVARGETQYF

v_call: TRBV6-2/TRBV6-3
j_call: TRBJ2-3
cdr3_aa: CASSFAGSTDTQYF

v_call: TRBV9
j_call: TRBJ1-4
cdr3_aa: CASSVAHNEKLFF

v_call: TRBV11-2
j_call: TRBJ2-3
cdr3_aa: CASSLTGDIIDTQYF

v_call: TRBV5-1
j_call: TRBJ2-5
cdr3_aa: CASSLGLAGAAAETQYF

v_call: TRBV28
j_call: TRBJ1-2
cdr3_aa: CASSLRTSGGQGRKGYTF

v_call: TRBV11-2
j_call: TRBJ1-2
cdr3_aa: CASSLLQDGYGYTF

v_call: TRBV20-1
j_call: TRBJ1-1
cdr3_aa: CSARVPGQAVRMNTEAFF

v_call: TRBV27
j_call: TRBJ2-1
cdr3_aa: CASKAGGPSNEQFF

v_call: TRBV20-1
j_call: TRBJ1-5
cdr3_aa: CSARETAGVVQPQHF

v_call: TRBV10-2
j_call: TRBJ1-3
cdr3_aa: CASSGSGNSGSTIYF

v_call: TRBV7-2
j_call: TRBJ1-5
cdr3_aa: CASSLEGLGPGSQHF

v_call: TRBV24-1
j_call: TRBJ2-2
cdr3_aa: CATGGTGDYGDTGELFF

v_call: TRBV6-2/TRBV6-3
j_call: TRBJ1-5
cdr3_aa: CASTEGYNQPQHF

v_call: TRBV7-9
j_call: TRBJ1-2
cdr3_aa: CASSLGGAAIRGYTF

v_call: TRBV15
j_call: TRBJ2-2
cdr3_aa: CASSTSGELFF

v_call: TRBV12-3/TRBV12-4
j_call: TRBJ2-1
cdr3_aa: CASSTLESRSEQFF

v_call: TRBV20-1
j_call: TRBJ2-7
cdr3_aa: CSARDRVGVWYEQYF

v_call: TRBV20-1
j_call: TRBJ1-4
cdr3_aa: CSALGQDNEKLFF

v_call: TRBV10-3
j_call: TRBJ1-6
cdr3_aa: CAISEPTGDNSPLHF

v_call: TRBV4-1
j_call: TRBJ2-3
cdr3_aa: CASSPLAGSTDTQYF

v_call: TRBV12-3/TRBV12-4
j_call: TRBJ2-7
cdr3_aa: CASSLIPNSYEQYF

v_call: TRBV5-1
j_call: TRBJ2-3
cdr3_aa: CASSTDPNPTDTQYF

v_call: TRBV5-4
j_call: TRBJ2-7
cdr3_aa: CASSFYRQGRHEQYF

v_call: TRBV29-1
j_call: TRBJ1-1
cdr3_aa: CSGVVTTEAFF

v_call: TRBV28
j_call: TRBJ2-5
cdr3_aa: CASSLSRGLAVETQYF

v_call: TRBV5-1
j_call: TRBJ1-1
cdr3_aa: CASSPSTGGVGTEAFF

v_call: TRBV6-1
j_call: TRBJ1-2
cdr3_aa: CASSEYGDPANYGYTF

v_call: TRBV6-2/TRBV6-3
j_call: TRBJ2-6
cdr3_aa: CASRPWTVDFSGANVLTF

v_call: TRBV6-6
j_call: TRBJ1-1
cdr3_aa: CASSYLGPGKGTEAFF

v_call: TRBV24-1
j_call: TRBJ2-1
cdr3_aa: CATSDLVTSGNNEQFF

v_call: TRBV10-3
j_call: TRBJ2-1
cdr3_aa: CAISTGGYNEQFF

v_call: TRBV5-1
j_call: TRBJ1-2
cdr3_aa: CASGTPPNYGYTF

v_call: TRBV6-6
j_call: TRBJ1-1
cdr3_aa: CASSYAGQSNTEAFF